The 3 T cell receptor beta chains in this list originate from one sample, sequenced in a study of T cell repertoires in cytomegalovirus infection. MiXCR, applied by TCRdb to the reads, yields one record per CDR3 protein. Altogether approximately 700,000 distinct CDR3 sequences are present, 35% to 45% being singletons, with the ten largest covering about 2.8%. Source material: PBMCs. All receptors derive from a human donor in good health (CMV status not recorded). Some clones in this sample may be carry-over from other donors' samples.

This chain joins TRBV10-3 and TRBJ2-2, with no clear D. The V end was cut by 3 bases, the J end by 4 bases, with 15 bases between. CDR1 and CDR2 from the germline V gene are ENHRY and SYGVKD. There are 16 residues in the CDR3. As DNA, the CDR3 is TGTGCCATCAGTGATCAAGGGCCGTCAGGCACCGGGGAGCTGTTTTTT. Protein: CAISDQGPSGTGELFF.

This clonotype was seen more than once but under ten times. CDR3 bases: TGTGCCTCGTATCCGGGACATCCGAACACCGGGGAGCTGTTTTTT. The encoded protein is CASYPGHPNTGELFF. The chain joins TRBV7-2 to TRBJ2-2; D may be TRBD1 (6 bases). Germline V gene sequence: CDR1 SGHTA, CDR2 FQGNSA. The length of the CDR3 is 15 residues. The germline V and J ends were trimmed by 11 bases and 0 bases, with 16 bases remaining between them.

As concerns this clonotype: The final CDR3 position lacks the conserved phenylalanine or tryptophan, pointing to a likely read error. The gene calls are TRBV6-1 and TRBJ2-5, with D uncertain. CDR3 length equals 13 residues. The germline CDR1 and CDR2 sequences are MNHNS and SASEGT. Deletions cut 5 bases from V and 8 bases from J, with 15 bases between. This chain's CDR3 is CASSYRTRFTQYL. CDR3 DNA sequence: TGTGCCAGCAGTTACCGGACGAGGTTCACCCAGTACTTA.